This paragraph reports one T cell receptor beta chain. Primers: 60 Vbeta forward and 13 Jbeta reverse. TCRdb keeps only in-frame clones here, not all; method: immunoSEQ multiplex PCR. The sample records around 170,000 clones, approximately 81% being singletons. The CDR3 length is 16 residues. The ends were cut back, 6 bases at V and 0 bases at J, with 15 bases in the middle. Germline CDR1 SNHLY, CDR2 FYNNEI. The entry originates in a study of cytomegalovirus exposure and HLA in healthy donors. The sample comprised PBMCs. The rearrangement joins TRBV2 to TRBJ2-1, with TRBD2 as a possible D gene (6 bases). The sequence was collected from a man over 45 in good health and CMV-seropositive. The CDR3 coding sequence is TGTGCCAGCAGCCCCTGGGAGGTGAGCTCCTACAATGAGCAGTTCTTC. It yields the protein CASSPWEVSSYNEQFF.